Listed below are T cell receptor beta chains from one sample, sequenced in a study of cytomegalovirus exposure and HLA in healthy donors. Sequenced by immunoSEQ multiplex PCR; TCRdb stores in-frame clones only, minus some. This table has approximately 120,000 clones, 74% appearing once. Sequencing was performed on PBMCs. The source is a human donor in good health. The CDR3 runs from the conserved cysteine through the conserved F or W. A D gene is named only where the DNA matches it firmly. A clone size is listed for some rows: how often the clone was seen (once, few, many), or a class if it is expanded.

>TRBJ2-3|TRBV28|TRBD2|.
CASKKLAGELTGTQYF
TGTGCCAGTAAGAAACTAGCGGGAGAACTTACCGGTACGCAGTATTTT
>TRBJ2-7|TRBV27|.|.
CASSLSGGGWCEQYF
TGTGCCAGCAGTTTATCGGGGGGGGGCTGGTGCGAGCAGTACTTC
>TRBJ1-1|TRBV5-1|TRBD1|.
CASSTGQSNTEAFF
TGCGCCAGCAGTACGGGACAGTCGAACACTGAAGCTTTCTTT
>TRBJ2-7|TRBV2|.|.
CASSIYEQYF
TGTGCCAGCAGCATCTACGAGCAGTACTTC
>TRBJ1-5|TRBV27|TRBD1|.
CASSSSTTGGSQPQHF
TGTGCCAGCAGTTCCTCCACAACAGGGGGAAGTCAGCCCCAGCATTTT
>TRBJ2-7|TRBV28|TRBD2|few
CASTAGASGPYEQYF
TGTGCCAGCACCGCCGGCGCTAGCGGGCCCTACGAGCAGTACTTC
>TRBJ2-7|TRBV27|TRBD2|.
CASSLLSGIPYEQYF
TGTGCCAGCAGTTTGTTGAGCGGGATACCCTACGAGCAGTACTTC
>TRBJ2-1|TRBV5-4|.|.
CASSLGTGYGEQFF
TGTGCCAGCAGCTTGGGTACGGGGTACGGTGAGCAGTTCTTC
>TRBJ1-1|TRBV7-8|.|few
CASSPGQIDTEAFF
TGTGCCAGCAGCCCAGGACAGATCGACACTGAAGCTTTCTTT
>TRBJ2-1|TRBV4-2|TRBD2|.
CASSQKRGGSYNEQFF
TGTGCCAGCAGCCAGAAACGGGGGGGTTCGTACAATGAGCAGTTCTTC
>TRBJ1-2|TRBV19|.|.
CANSITGPYGYTF
TGTGCCAATAGTATTACAGGGCCCTATGGCTACACCTTC
>TRBJ2-1|TRBV7-9|TRBD2|few
CASSPRTSGTDNEQFF
TGTGCCAGCAGCCCCCGGACTAGCGGGACCGACAATGAGCAGTTCTTC
>TRBJ2-2|TRBV27|TRBD1|.
CASSLQTGWPTGELFF
TGTGCCAGCAGTCTCCAGACAGGGTGGCCCACCGGGGAGCTGTTTTTT
>TRBJ2-1|TRBV30|TRBD2|.
CAWSSGLAGGPHNEQFF
TGTGCCTGGAGTTCGGGACTAGCGGGAGGGCCCCACAATGAGCAGTTCTTC
>TRBJ2-7|TRBV28|.|.
CASSSAGTTYEQYF
TGTGCCAGCAGTTCCGCCGGGACAACCTACGAGCAGTACTTC
>TRBJ2-1|TRBV29-1|TRBD1|.
CSVDRGVVNEQFF
TGCAGCGTGGACAGGGGGGTGGTAAATGAGCAGTTCTTC
>TRBJ1-3|TRBV27|TRBD1|.
CASSFSGQGLDTIYF
TGTGCCAGCAGTTTTAGCGGACAGGGGCTGGACACCATATATTTT
>TRBJ1-6|TRBV9|.|.
CASTRGENSPLHF
TGTGCCAGCACGCGTGGGGAGAATTCACCCCTCCACTTT
>TRBJ2-7|TRBV27|TRBD1|.
CASRRGDRAYEQYF
TGTGCCAGCAGAAGAGGGGACAGGGCCTACGAGCAGTACTTC
>TRBJ1-2|TRBV6-1|.|.
CASRDRNSNYGYTF
TGTGCCAGCAGAGACAGGAACAGTAACTATGGCTACACCTTC
>TRBJ1-2|TRBV5-1|TRBD1|.
CASSKDRGPYGYTF
TGCGCCAGCAGCAAGGACAGGGGGCCCTATGGCTACACCTTC
>TRBJ1-4|TRBV4-3|.|.
CASSGGEGNEKLFF
TGCGCCAGCAGCGGAGGAGAGGGTAATGAAAAACTGTTTTTT
>TRBJ2-7|TRBV27|TRBD1|.
CASSLSMGQNYEQYF
TGTGCCAGCAGTTTATCGATGGGACAGAACTACGAGCAGTACTTC
>TRBJ1-1|TRBV15|.|.
CATRKIGADEAFF
TGTGCCACCAGAAAGATAGGGGCAGATGAAGCTTTCTTT
>TRBJ1-6|TRBV7-6|.|few
CASSLDPGSGRSPLHF
TGTGCCAGCAGCTTAGACCCGGGTAGTGGTAGGTCACCCCTCCACTTT
>TRBJ1-6|TRBV30|.|.
CAGRLGDASPLHF
TGTGCCGGGAGGCTAGGGGATGCTTCACCCCTCCACTTT
>TRBJ1-2|TRBV6-1|.|.
CASSEALHRGGNYGYTF
TGTGCCAGCAGTGAAGCGCTTCATAGGGGTGGTAACTATGGCTACACCTTC
>TRBJ2-1|TRBV6-6|TRBD2|once
CASSDGLAVYNEQFF
TGTGCCAGCAGTGACGGACTAGCGGTTTACAATGAGCAGTTCTTC
>TRBJ2-1|TRBV4-3|.|.
CASSQDFVQLSSYNEQFF
TGCGCCAGCAGCCAAGATTTCGTACAGTTAAGCTCCTACAATGAGCAGTTCTTC
>TRBJ2-1|TRBV27|TRBD1|few
CASSYRGTVNNEQFF
TGTGCCAGCAGTTACCGAGGGACAGTCAACAATGAGCAGTTCTTC
>TRBJ2-1|TRBV29-1|.|few
CSVGLPGNEQFF
TGCAGCGTTGGCCTACCTGGCAATGAGCAGTTCTTC
>TRBJ2-1|TRBV14|TRBD2|.
CASSQDASGTGNEQFF
TGTGCCAGCAGCCAAGATGCTAGCGGGACTGGCAATGAGCAGTTCTTC
>TRBJ2-5|TRBV19|.|.
CASTVATGSRETQYF
TGTGCCAGTACCGTAGCGACGGGATCAAGAGAGACCCAGTACTTC
>TRBJ1-5|TRBV6-6|.|.
CASSYSGQINQPQHF
TGTGCCAGCAGTTACTCTGGACAGATCAATCAGCCCCAGCATTTT
>TRBJ1-5|TRBV5-1|TRBD1|.
CASSLDRGGQPQHF
TGCGCCAGCAGCTTAGACAGGGGGGGACAGCCCCAGCATTTT
>TRBJ2-3|TRBV4-1|.|.
CASSQVGRYTDTQYF
TGCGCCAGCAGCCAGGTGGGGCGTTACACAGATACGCAGTATTTT
>TRBJ2-7|TRBV6-6|.|.
CASSGQISSSYEQYF
TGTGCCAGCAGTGGACAGATTTCGAGCTCCTACGAGCAGTACTTC
>TRBJ2-1|TRBV19|TRBD2|few
CASTILGGPSSYNEQFF
TGTGCCAGTACCATCCTGGGAGGGCCAAGCTCCTACAATGAGCAGTTCTTC
>TRBJ2-2|TRBV7-2|TRBD1|.
CASSPSTGTNTGELFF
TGTGCCAGCAGCCCTTCGACAGGGACGAACACCGGGGAGCTGTTTTTT
>TRBJ2-7|TRBV10-3|TRBD1|.
CAISGQQGAGEQYF
TGTGCCATCAGTGGACAACAGGGGGCGGGCGAGCAGTACTTC
>TRBJ2-7|TRBV19|TRBD2|few
CASSIGGGSYEQYF
TGTGCCAGTAGTATAGGGGGAGGGTCCTACGAGCAGTACTTC
>TRBJ2-7|TRBV2|TRBD1|.
CASPRDREDEQYF
TGTGCCAGCCCCCGGGACAGGGAGGACGAGCAGTACTTC
>TRBJ1-1|TRBV6-5|.|.
CASSPFLSNTEAFF
TGTGCCAGCAGCCCCTTTCTCTCGAACACTGAAGCTTTCTTT
>TRBJ2-7|TRBV5-6|TRBD1|.
CASSLLGTGSYEQYF
TGTGCCAGCAGCTTGCTCGGGACAGGCTCCTACGAGCAGTACTTC
>TRBJ1-2|TRBV30|.|.
CAWSRRPPSVLSYTF
TGTGCCTGGAGCCGGAGACCCCCTTCCGTTTTGAGCTACACCTTC